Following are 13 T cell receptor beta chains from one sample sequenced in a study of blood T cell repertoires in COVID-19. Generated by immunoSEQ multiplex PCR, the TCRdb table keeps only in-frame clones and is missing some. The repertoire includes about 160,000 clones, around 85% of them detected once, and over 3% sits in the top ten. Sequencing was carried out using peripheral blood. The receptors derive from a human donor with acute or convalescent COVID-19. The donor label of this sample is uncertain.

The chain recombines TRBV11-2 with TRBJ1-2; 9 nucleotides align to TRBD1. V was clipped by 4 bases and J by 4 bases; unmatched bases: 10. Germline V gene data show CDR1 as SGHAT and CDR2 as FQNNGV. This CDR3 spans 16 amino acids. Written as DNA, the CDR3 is TGTGCCAGCAGCTCTATATCGGGACAGGGCTCCTATGGCTACACCTTC. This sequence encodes CASSSISGQGSYGYTF. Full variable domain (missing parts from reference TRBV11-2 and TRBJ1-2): EAGVAQSPRYKIIEKRQSVAFWCNPISGHATLYWYQQILGQGPKLLIQFQNNGVVDDSQLPKDRFSAERLKGVDSTLKIQPAKLEDSAVYLCASSSISGQGSYGYTFGSGTRLTVV.

In nucleotides, the CDR3 is TGTGCCAGCAGCCAAGCTGGGAGGATCACTGAAGCTTTCTTT. It codes for CASSQAGRITEAFF. This chain links TRBV3-1 (or the pseudogene TRBV3-2) with TRBJ1-1; D is uncertain. V gave up 1 base and J gave up 4 bases, with 10 bases separating them. Germline values: CDR1 LGHDT, CDR2 YNNKEL (reference sequence). The CDR3 consists of 14 residues.

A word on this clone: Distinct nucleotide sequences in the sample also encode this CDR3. CDR3 sequence: CASSHGDSRPTDTQYF. Here the CDR3 DNA reads TGCGCCAGCAGCCACGGGGACAGCCGACCCACAGATACGCAGTATTTT. This rearrangement joins TRBV4-1 to TRBJ2-3, with 7 bases that match TRBD1. The germline V gene has CDR1 MGHRA and CDR2 YSYEKL. This CDR3 spans 16 amino acids. Unmatched junction bases numbered 8, after V lost 3 bases and J lost 2 bases.

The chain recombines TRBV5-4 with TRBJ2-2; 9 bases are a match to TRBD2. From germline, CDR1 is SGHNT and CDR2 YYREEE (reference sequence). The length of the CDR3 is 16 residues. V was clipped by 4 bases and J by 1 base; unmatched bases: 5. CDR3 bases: TGTGCCAGCAGCCCACTAGCGGGCCAGAACACCGGGGAGCTGTTTTTT. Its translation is CASSPLAGQNTGELFF. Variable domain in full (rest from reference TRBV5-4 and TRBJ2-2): ETGVTQSPTHLIKTRGQQVTLRCSSQSGHNTVSWYQQALGQGPQFIFQYYREEENGRGNFPPRFSGLQFPNYSSELNVNALELDDSALYLCASSPLAGQNTGELFFGEGSRLTVL.

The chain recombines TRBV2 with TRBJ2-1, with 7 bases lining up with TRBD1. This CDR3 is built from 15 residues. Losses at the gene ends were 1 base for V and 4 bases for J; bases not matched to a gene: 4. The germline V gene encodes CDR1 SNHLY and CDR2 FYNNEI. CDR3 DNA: TGTGCCAGCAGTGAAGAGGGGGCCCTATACAATGAGCAGTTCTTC. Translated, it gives CASSEEGALYNEQFF.

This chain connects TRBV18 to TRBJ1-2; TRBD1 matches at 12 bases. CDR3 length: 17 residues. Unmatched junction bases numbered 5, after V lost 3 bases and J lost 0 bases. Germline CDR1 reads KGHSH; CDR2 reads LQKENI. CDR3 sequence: CASSPAGTGGANYGYTF. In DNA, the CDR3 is TGTGCCAGCTCACCGGCTGGGACAGGGGGCGCTAACTATGGCTACACCTTC. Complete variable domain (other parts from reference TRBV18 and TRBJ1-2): NAGVMQNPRHLVRRRGQEARLRCSPMKGHSHVYWYRQLPEEGLKFMVYLQKENIIDESGMPKERFSAEFPKEGPSILRIQQVVRGDSAAYFCASSPAGTGGANYGYTFGSGTRLTVV.

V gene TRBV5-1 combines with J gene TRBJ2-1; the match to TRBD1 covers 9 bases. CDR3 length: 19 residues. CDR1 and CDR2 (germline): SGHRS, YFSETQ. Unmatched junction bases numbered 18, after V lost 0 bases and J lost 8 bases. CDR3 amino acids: CASSLGGQGRRGFRDEQFF. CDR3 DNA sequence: TGCGCCAGCAGCTTGGGAGGACAGGGGCGCCGCGGGTTTAGGGATGAGCAGTTCTTC.

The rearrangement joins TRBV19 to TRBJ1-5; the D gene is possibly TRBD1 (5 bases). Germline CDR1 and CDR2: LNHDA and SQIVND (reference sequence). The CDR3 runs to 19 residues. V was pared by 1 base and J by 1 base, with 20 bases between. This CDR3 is CASSIAAGTLPRSNQPQHF. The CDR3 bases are TGTGCCAGTAGTATAGCTGCAGGGACTCTCCCACGGAGCAATCAGCCCCAGCATTTT.

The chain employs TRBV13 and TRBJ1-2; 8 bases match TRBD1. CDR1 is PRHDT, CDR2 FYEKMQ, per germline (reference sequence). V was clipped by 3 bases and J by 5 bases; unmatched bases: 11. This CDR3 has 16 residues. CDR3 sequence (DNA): TGTGCCAGCAGCTTGAACAGGGGGACGCCTCCTTATGGCTACACCTTC. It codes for CASSLNRGTPPYGYTF.

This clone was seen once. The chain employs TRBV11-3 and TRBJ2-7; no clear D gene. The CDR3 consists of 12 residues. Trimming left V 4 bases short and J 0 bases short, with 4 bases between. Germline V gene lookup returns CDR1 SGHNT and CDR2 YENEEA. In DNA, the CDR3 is TGTGCCAGCAGCTACAGCTCCTACGAGCAGTACTTC. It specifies CASSYSSYEQYF.

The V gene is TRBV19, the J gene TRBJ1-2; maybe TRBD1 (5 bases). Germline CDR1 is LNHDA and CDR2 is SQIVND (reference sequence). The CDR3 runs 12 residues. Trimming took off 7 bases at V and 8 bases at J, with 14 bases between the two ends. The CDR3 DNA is TGTGCCAGTACTCCCCGCGCAGGGGGCTACACCTTC. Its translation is CASTPRAGGYTF.

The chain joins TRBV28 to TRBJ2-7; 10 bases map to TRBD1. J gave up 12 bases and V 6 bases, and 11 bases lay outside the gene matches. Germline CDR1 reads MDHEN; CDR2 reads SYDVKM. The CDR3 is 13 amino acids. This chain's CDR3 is CASSDGQGGRPYF. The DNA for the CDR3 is TGTGCCAGCAGCGACGGACAGGGGGGACGTCCGTACTTC.

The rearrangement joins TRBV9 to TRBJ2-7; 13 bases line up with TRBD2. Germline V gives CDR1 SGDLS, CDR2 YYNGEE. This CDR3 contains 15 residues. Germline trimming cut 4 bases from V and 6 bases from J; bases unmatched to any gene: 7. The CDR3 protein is CASSLTSGGASEQYF. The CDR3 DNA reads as TGTGCCAGCAGCTTAACTAGCGGGGGGGCCAGCGAGCAGTACTTC.